The text below deals with one TCR beta chain. Unmatched junction bases numbered 26, after V lost 2 bases and J lost 2 bases. Per the germline V gene, CDR1 is SGHVS and CDR2 is FQNEAQ. The CDR3 length is 22 residues. The data were obtained in a study of shared T cell receptors in the human thymus. Some clones are missing from TCRdb's copy, which holds only in-frame ones; the method was immunoSEQ multiplex PCR. The table lists 700,000 or so clones, 80% to 90% of them singletons. A further study also used this sample, focusing on human thymus T cells. That report adds: Finnish infants who were healthy and having corrective surgery for congenital heart defects made up the donors. Thymus specimens were resections from corrective heart surgery. Thymic and blood repertoires appeared to display a bias in their usage of V and J genes. Thymic repertoires overlap heavily among unrelated individuals, related research has reported.

This chain connects TRBV7-8 to TRBJ2-7; 8 nucleotides align to TRBD2. This clonotype was obtained from a girl less than two years old with a congenital heart defect. Sequenced: thymocytes. CDR3 coding DNA: TGTGCCAGCAGCTTAACTTTAGCCACAGGGCCTTTCTTCACTAGCGGACCCTACGAGCAGTACTTC. Its protein is CASSLTLATGPFFTSGPYEQYF.